The 31 T cell receptor beta chains given below trace back to one sample, sequenced in a study of blood T cell repertoires in COVID-19. Clones were sequenced by immunoSEQ multiplex PCR, and TCRdb holds only the in-frame ones, with some missing. The table records roughly 320,000 clones, approximately 86% of them present only once. The sample consisted of peripheral blood. The receptors shown here come from a man between 65 and 79 years old with acute or convalescent COVID-19.

The chain carries TRBV6-5 and TRBJ2-1, with 10 bases identical to TRBD1. Germline V lookup: CDR1 MNHEY, CDR2 SVGAGI. Losses at the gene ends were 0 bases for V and 6 bases for J; bases not matched to a gene: 2. The CDR3 spans 15 residues. The CDR3 coding sequence is TGTGCCAGCAGTTACTCTGGGACAGGGGTCAATGAGCAGTTCTTC. It encodes CASSYSGTGVNEQFF.

This clone was found once. The genes are TRBV29-1 and TRBJ2-3, with 7 bases identical to TRBD2. V was clipped by 7 bases and J by 1 base; unmatched bases: 5. The length of the CDR3 is 13 residues. The germline CDR1 and CDR2 sequences are SQVTM and ANQGSEA. The CDR3 protein is CSGSSGGTDTQYF. CDR3 bases: TGCAGCGGCTCTAGCGGAGGCACAGATACGCAGTATTTT.

V is TRBV7-3 and J is TRBJ2-3, with D possibly being TRBD1 (5 bases). The CDR3 covers 16 residues. Looked up from germline, CDR1 is SGHTA and CDR2 is FQGTGA. V shed 0 bases and J shed 2 bases, with 12 bases lying between them. CDR3 region: CASSLTGAGNTDTQYF. The CDR3 region has the DNA TGTGCCAGCAGCTTAACAGGGGCTGGGAACACAGATACGCAGTATTTT.

The rearrangement uses TRBV5-1 and TRBJ2-1, with 7 bases fitting TRBD1. CDR3 size: 16 residues. Per the germline V gene, CDR1 is SGHRS and CDR2 is YFSETQ. V lost 1 base, J lost 6 bases, and 10 bases stayed unmatched. In DNA, the CDR3 is TGCGCCAGCAGCTTGCGTTTAGGGGGCGAAGGCAATGAGCAGTTCTTC. It specifies CASSLRLGGEGNEQFF. Supplemented by reference TRBV5-1 and TRBJ2-1, the full variable domain reads KAGVTQTPRYLIKTRGQQVTLSCSPISGHRSVSWYQQTPGQGLQFLFEYFSETQRNKGNFPGRFSGRQFSNSRSEMNVSTLELGDSALYLCASSLRLGGEGNEQFFGPGTRLTVL.

The chain recombines TRBV15 with TRBJ1-4, with D maybe TRBD1 (5 bases). Trimming left V 8 bases short and J 5 bases short, with 18 bases between. This CDR3 is built from 15 residues. Germline CDR1 reads LNHNV; CDR2 reads YYDKDF (reference sequence). For the CDR3, the DNA is TGTGCCACCGCTCAATTCGAAGGGGCGAATGAAAAACTGTTTTTT. Translated, it gives CATAQFEGANEKLFF.

This rearrangement joins TRBV11-2 to TRBJ2-5; maybe TRBD2 (7 bases). Trimming shortened V by 10 bases and J by 2 bases, and 17 bases separated the two germline ends. The CDR3 has 14 amino acids. The V gene's germline CDR1 is SGHAT and CDR2 FQNNGV. CDR3 sequence reads: CATSTGGIQETQYF. The CDR3, as DNA: TGTGCCACCTCGACGGGGGGCATTCAAGAGACCCAGTACTTC.

The chain is built from TRBV2 and TRBJ2-7; D ambiguous. The V end was cut by 4 bases, the J end by 3 bases, with 10 bases between. CDR1 and CDR2 from the germline V gene are SNHLY and FYNNEI. The CDR3 is 13 residues long. Here the CDR3 DNA reads TGTGCCAGCAGTGCGAACAGAAACTACGAGCAGTACTTC. Translating gives CASSANRNYEQYF. Variable domain in full (rest from reference TRBV2 and TRBJ2-7): EPEVTQTPSHQVTQMGQEVILRCVPISNHLYFYWYRQILGQKVEFLVSFYNNEISEKSEIFDDQFSVERPDGSNFTLKIRSTKLEDSAMYFCASSANRNYEQYFGPGTRLTVT.

The chain links TRBV10-2 to TRBJ1-1; weak D call: TRBD1 (5 bases). Trimming took off 6 bases at V and 0 bases at J, with 17 bases between the two ends. This CDR3 region has 16 residues. The germline V gene has CDR1 WSHSY and CDR2 SAAADI. Here the CDR3 DNA reads TGCGCCAGCAGGGAAGGGGCTGCATTTATGAACACTGAAGCTTTCTTT. Its translation: CASREGAAFMNTEAFF.

V gene TRBV11-3 combines with J gene TRBJ1-1; no clear D. The germline V and J ends were trimmed by 5 bases and 1 base, with 11 bases remaining between them. Germline loops: CDR1 SGHNT, CDR2 YENEEA. The CDR3 contains 14 residues. Here the CDR3 reads CASSVGRGNTEAFF. The CDR3 coding sequence is TGTGCCAGCAGCGTCGGCCGAGGGAACACTGAAGCTTTCTTT. Supplemented by reference TRBV11-3 and TRBJ1-1, the full variable domain reads EAGVVQSPRYKIIEKKQPVAFWCNPISGHNTLYWYLQNLGQGPELLIRYENEEAVDDSQLPKDRFSAERLKGVDSTLKIQPAELGDSAVYLCASSVGRGNTEAFFGQGTRLTVV.

This chain links TRBV5-4 with TRBJ1-2, with TRBD1 matching over 7 bases. V shed 4 bases and J 3 bases; nucleotides not matched to a gene: 9. The CDR3 spans 15 residues. Germline CDR1 and CDR2: SGHNT and YYREEE (reference sequence). CDR3 in amino acids: CASSQSVGQDYGYTF. The DNA for the CDR3 is TGTGCCAGCAGCCAGTCAGTCGGACAGGACTATGGCTACACCTTC.

The rearrangement links TRBV23-1 to TRBJ2-7, with 8 bases aligning to TRBD1. TRBV23-1 is noted as an ORF with a role that remains uncertain. The CDR3 has 17 amino acids. The trim removed 5 bases at V and 3 bases at J, leaving 15 bases unmatched. The CDR3 DNA follows: TGCGCCAGCAGTGGTCGGGCCCCGGACAGGGACCTCTACGAGCAGTACTTC. Translated: CASSGRAPDRDLYEQYF.

In the case of this clone: The identical CDR3 is also encoded by other nucleotide sequences in the sample. This sequence joins TRBV5-1 and TRBJ2-3; 9 bases are a match to TRBD1. Per the germline V gene, CDR1 is SGHRS and CDR2 is YFSETQ. The V segment lost 8 bases and the J segment 6 bases; nucleotides outside the gene matches: 10. The CDR3 contains 14 residues. CDR3 nucleotide sequence: TGCGCCAGTAGCGACCCACAGGGGGCGGATACGCAGTATTTT. This sequence encodes CASSDPQGADTQYF.

This chain connects TRBV18 to TRBJ2-2; D perhaps matches TRBD1 (6 bases). This CDR3 contains 13 residues. V shed 6 bases and J shed 3 bases, with 8 bases lying between them. From germline, CDR1 is KGHSH and CDR2 LQKENI. CDR3: CASSHRDTGELFF. The CDR3 DNA is TGTGCCAGCTCGCACAGGGACACCGGGGAGCTGTTTTTT. Full variable domain (rest looked up from reference TRBV18 and TRBJ2-2): NAGVMQNPRHLVRRRGQEARLRCSPMKGHSHVYWYRQLPEEGLKFMVYLQKENIIDESGMPKERFSAEFPKEGPSILRIQQVVRGDSAAYFCASSHRDTGELFFGEGSRLTVL.

Points on this clone: This specimen includes other DNA sequences encoding the same CDR3. The chain uses TRBV5-1 and TRBJ2-1; TRBD2 might be the D (6 bases). The CDR3 is made up of 16 amino acids. Deletions cut 1 base from V and 0 bases from J, with 11 bases between. Germline lookup yields CDR1 SGHRS and CDR2 YFSETQ. The CDR3 protein is CASSLLAASSYNEQFF. Written as DNA, the CDR3 is TGCGCCAGCAGCTTGTTAGCGGCGAGCTCCTACAATGAGCAGTTCTTC. The variable domain in full, with the rest retrieved from reference TRBV5-1 and TRBJ2-1, is KAGVTQTPRYLIKTRGQQVTLSCSPISGHRSVSWYQQTPGQGLQFLFEYFSETQRNKGNFPGRFSGRQFSNSRSEMNVSTLELGDSALYLCASSLLAASSYNEQFFGPGTRLTVL.

This clone was recorded only once. The rearrangement uses TRBV7-2 and TRBJ2-3; tentatively, D is TRBD2 (6 bases). V dropped 2 bases and J dropped 1 base, with 13 bases sitting between them. Germline CDR1 and CDR2: SGHTA and FQGNSA. The CDR3 contains 16 residues. The CDR3, as DNA: TGTGCCAGCAGCTTACTAGCAGGAGGGGGCACAGATACGCAGTATTTT. Translation gives CASSLLAGGGTDTQYF.

J is TRBJ2-2 and V is TRBV7-2; 9 nucleotides agree with TRBD2. Germline V gives CDR1 SGHTA, CDR2 FQGNSA. The CDR3 consists of 17 residues. J lost 1 base, V lost 1 base, and 4 bases had no gene match. The CDR3 reads CASSLGGTSRNTGELFF. The CDR3 nucleotides read TGTGCCAGCAGCTTAGGGGGGACTAGCCGGAACACCGGGGAGCTGTTTTTT.

The J gene is TRBJ1-1, the V gene TRBV5-6; tentative D call: TRBD1 (5 bases). V dropped 1 base and J dropped 3 bases, with 10 bases sitting between them. The CDR3 covers 14 residues. Germline CDR1 SGHDT, CDR2 YYEEEE. The CDR3: CASSLFGGYTEAFF. CDR3 DNA sequence: TGTGCCAGCAGCTTGTTTGGGGGGTACACTGAAGCTTTCTTT.

The CDR3 sequence: CASSVGVNDNSPLHF. CDR3 DNA sequence: TGTGCCAGCAGCGTCGGGGTAAACGATAATTCACCCCTCCACTTT. V is TRBV9 and J is TRBJ1-6; D unclear. Trimming left V 2 bases short and J 5 bases short, with 11 bases between. The CDR3 consists of 15 residues. Looked up from germline, CDR1 is SGDLS and CDR2 is YYNGEE.

This chain joins TRBV3-1 (or the pseudogene TRBV3-2) and TRBJ1-1; D is unclear. CDR1 LGHDT and CDR2 YNNKEL come from the germline V gene (reference sequence). Deletions cut 0 bases from V and 8 bases from J, with 16 bases between. The CDR3 runs 15 residues. As DNA, the CDR3 is TGTGCCAGCAGCCAAGATTGGTTTGAATCTAGGGAAGCTTTCTTT. The encoded protein is CASSQDWFESREAFF.

This clone showed up just a few times. The chain recombines TRBV10-3 with TRBJ2-3; possibly TRBD1 for D (6 bases). Germline-derived CDR1 and CDR2 are ENHRY and SYGVKD. The CDR3 is made up of 15 amino acids. Between the trimmed V and J ends, which lost 4 bases and 4 bases, there was a span of 15 bases. The DNA of the CDR3 is TGTGCCATCAGTGGGGGGCCCCAGGGCCCAGATACGCAGTATTTT. Protein: CAISGGPQGPDTQYF.

This clone was detected only once. The genes are TRBV5-4 and TRBJ2-2; the D gene is possibly TRBD2 (7 bases). Trimming stripped 5 bases from V and 3 bases from J, with 17 bases between. From germline, CDR1 is SGHNT and CDR2 YYREEE (reference sequence). CDR3 length: 16 amino acids. DNA of the CDR3: TGTGCCAGCAGGCACCTTGGGGGGGCCGACACCGGGGAGCTGTTTTTT. It translates to CASRHLGGADTGELFF.

The rearrangement joins TRBV2 to TRBJ2-5; D is undetermined. Trimming removed 7 bases at V and 5 bases at J, with 11 bases between. The CDR3 length is 12 residues. Germline lookup yields CDR1 SNHLY and CDR2 FYNNEI. The CDR3 protein is CASTRVSETQYF. Here the CDR3 DNA reads TGTGCCAGCACCCGGGTTTCGGAGACCCAGTACTTC.

Notes on this clone: The same CDR3 can be traced to other DNA sequences in this sample. V usage is TRBV6-5 and J usage is TRBJ1-3; D not resolved. V was clipped by 5 bases and J by 0 bases, with 5 bases between them. CDR1 and CDR2 from the germline V gene are MNHEY and SVGAGI. There are 13 residues in the CDR3. CDR3 loop: CASSPSSGNTIYF. In nucleotides, the CDR3 is TGTGCCAGCAGTCCCTCCTCTGGAAACACCATATATTTT.

V and J are TRBV10-3 and TRBJ2-4; 14 positions match TRBD2. Trimming cost V 7 bases and J 0 bases; bases outside gene matches: 5. The CDR3 length is 17 residues. CDR1 and CDR2 (germline): ENHRY, SYGVKD. The CDR3 DNA reads TGTGCCATCAAAGCCGGGACTAGCGGGGGAGCCAAAAACATTCAGTACTTC. Amino acid sequence: CAIKAGTSGGAKNIQYF.

This clone came up a few times. The chain links TRBV11-2 to TRBJ1-4; D not resolved. The CDR3 runs 16 residues. Trimming pared 1 base from V and 0 bases from J, leaving 9 bases between. The V gene's germline CDR1 is SGHAT and CDR2 FQNNGV. CDR3 amino acids: CASSLVGGATNEKLFF. CDR3 in DNA: TGTGCCAGCAGCTTAGTAGGCGGTGCAACTAATGAAAAACTGTTTTTT.

The gene calls are TRBV2 and TRBJ1-1; D may be TRBD1 (6 bases). The germline V gene encodes CDR1 SNHLY and CDR2 FYNNEI. CDR3 size: 13 residues. V dropped 7 bases and J dropped 5 bases, with 14 bases sitting between them. The CDR3 region is CASKEVQGTEAFF. In DNA, the CDR3 is TGTGCCAGCAAAGAGGTACAGGGTACTGAAGCTTTCTTT. The whole variable domain, remainder taken from reference TRBV2 and TRBJ1-1, is EPEVTQTPSHQVTQMGQEVILRCVPISNHLYFYWYRQILGQKVEFLVSFYNNEISEKSEIFDDQFSVERPDGSNFTLKIRSTKLEDSAMYFCASKEVQGTEAFFGQGTRLTVV.

The chain recombines TRBV29-1 with TRBJ1-1; unclear D gene. This CDR3 is 14 amino acids long. Germline lookup yields CDR1 SQVTM and CDR2 ANQGSEA. V was trimmed by 5 bases and J by 0 bases, leaving 13 bases between them. The CDR3 loop reads CSVINSGMNTEAFF. In nucleotides, the CDR3 is TGCAGCGTTATTAATTCGGGGATGAACACTGAAGCTTTCTTT.

V and J are TRBV4-3 and TRBJ1-5; possible D gene TRBD1, 6 bases. Germline V CDR1 and CDR2: LGHNA, YSLEER. The CDR3 is made up of 15 amino acids. V lost 5 bases and J lost 0, with 11 bases in between. The CDR3 region is CASSWDTNSNQPQHF. The DNA of the CDR3 is TGCGCCAGCAGCTGGGACACGAATAGCAATCAGCCCCAGCATTTT.

The rearrangement links TRBV5-1 to TRBJ2-3, with 8 bases identical to TRBD1. The CDR3 spans 18 residues. J gave up 0 bases and V 0 bases, and 9 bases lay outside the gene matches. From germline, CDR1 is SGHRS and CDR2 YFSETQ. Here the CDR3 reads CASSLAQGARRSTDTQYF. The CDR3 nucleotides read TGCGCCAGCAGCTTGGCGCAGGGGGCAAGGAGGAGCACAGATACGCAGTATTTT.

The rearrangement links TRBV7-9 to TRBJ2-1; D is unresolved. This CDR3 comprises 16 residues. The V end was cut by 4 bases, the J end by 0 bases, with 13 bases between. From germline, CDR1 is SEHNR and CDR2 FQNEAQ (reference sequence). This chain's CDR3 is CASSSPAASSYNEQFF. DNA for the CDR3: TGTGCCAGCAGCTCCCCGGCCGCTAGCTCCTACAATGAGCAGTTCTTC.

The chain is built from TRBV7-9 and TRBJ2-5; TRBD1 might be the D (6 bases). The germline V and J ends were trimmed by 1 base and 2 bases, with 20 bases remaining between them. The CDR3 runs 18 residues. Germline lookup yields CDR1 SEHNR and CDR2 FQNEAQ (reference sequence). For the CDR3, the DNA is TGTGCCAGCAGCTTAGGAAAAACAGGGATATGGGAACAAGAGACCCAGTACTTC. Translation: CASSLGKTGIWEQETQYF.